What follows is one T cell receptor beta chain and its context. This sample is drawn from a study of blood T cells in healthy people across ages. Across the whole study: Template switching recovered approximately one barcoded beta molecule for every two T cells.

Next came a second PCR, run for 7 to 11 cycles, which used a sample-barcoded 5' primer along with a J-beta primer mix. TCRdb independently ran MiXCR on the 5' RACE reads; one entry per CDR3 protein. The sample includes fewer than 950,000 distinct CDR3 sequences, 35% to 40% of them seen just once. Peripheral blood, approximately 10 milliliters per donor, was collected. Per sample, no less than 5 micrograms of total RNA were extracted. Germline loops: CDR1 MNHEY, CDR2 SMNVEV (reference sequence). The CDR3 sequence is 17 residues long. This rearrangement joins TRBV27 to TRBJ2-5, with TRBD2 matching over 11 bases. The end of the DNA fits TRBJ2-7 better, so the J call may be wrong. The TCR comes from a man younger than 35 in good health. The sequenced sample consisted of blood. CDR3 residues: CASSLKLAGAVGYEQYF. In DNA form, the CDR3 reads TGTGCCAGCAGTTTAAAACTAGCGGGAGCTGTCGGCTACGAGCAGTACTTC.